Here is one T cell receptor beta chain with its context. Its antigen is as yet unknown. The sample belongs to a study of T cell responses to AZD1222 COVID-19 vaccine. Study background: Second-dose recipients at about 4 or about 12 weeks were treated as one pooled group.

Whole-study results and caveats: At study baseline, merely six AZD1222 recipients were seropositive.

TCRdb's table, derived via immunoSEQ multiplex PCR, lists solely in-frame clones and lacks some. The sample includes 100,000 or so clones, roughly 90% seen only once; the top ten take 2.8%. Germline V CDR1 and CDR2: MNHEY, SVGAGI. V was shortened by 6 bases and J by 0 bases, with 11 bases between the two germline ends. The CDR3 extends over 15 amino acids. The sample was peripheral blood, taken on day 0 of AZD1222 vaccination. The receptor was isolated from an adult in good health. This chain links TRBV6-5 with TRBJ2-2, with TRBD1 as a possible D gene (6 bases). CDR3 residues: CASRRGSANTGELFF. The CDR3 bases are TGTGCCAGCAGGAGGGGGTCCGCGAACACCGGGGAGCTGTTTTTT.